The clone carrying this TCR beta chain appeared once. The sample is drawn from a study of OX40 agonist ivuxolimab in advanced cancers. The CDR3 loop spans 16 amino acids. TCRdb's copy holds only in-frame clones and misses some; the assay was immunoSEQ multiplex PCR. The sample yields tens of thousands of clones, around 84% seen once. This sequence was found in an adult with an advanced solid tumor such as melanoma, head and neck, liver or kidney cancer. The rearrangement links TRBV21-1 to TRBJ2-4; the table's D gene call, TRBD1, was not cross checked with the DNA. TRBV21-1 is noted as a pseudogene. This sample comprised CD4+ or CD8+ T cells sorted from blood, obtained in a trial of the OX40 agonist ivuxolimab. The DNA for the CDR3 is TGTGCCAGCAGCAACAGGGTTGGTCGAGCCAAAAACATTCAGTACTTC. Encoded protein: CASSNRVGRAKNIQYF.